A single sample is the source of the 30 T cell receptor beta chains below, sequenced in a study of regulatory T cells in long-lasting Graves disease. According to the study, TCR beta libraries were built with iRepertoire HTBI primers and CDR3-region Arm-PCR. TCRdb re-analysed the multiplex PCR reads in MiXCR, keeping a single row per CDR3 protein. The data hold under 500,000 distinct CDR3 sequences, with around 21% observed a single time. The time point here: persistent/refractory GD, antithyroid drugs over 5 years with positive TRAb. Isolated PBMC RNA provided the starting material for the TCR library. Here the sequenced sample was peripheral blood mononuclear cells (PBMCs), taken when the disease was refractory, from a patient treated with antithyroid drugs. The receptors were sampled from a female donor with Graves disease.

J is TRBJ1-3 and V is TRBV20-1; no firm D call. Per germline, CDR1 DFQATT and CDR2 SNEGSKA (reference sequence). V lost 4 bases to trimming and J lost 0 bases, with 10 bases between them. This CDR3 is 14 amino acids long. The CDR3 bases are TGCAGTGCTAACTCACAATTCTCTGGAAACACCATATATTTT. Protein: CSANSQFSGNTIYF.

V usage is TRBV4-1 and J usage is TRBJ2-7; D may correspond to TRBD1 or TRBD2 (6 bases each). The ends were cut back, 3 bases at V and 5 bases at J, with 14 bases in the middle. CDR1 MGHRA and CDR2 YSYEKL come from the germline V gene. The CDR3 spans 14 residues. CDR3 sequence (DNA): TGCGCCAGCAGCCAGGAGGGGGTTGGAGACGAGCAGTACTTC. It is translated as CASSQEGVGDEQYF.

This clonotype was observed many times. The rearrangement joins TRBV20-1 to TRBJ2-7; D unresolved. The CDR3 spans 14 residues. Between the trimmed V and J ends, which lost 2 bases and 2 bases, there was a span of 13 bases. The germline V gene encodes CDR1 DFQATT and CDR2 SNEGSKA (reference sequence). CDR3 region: CSARPGPDAYEQYF. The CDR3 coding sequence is TGCAGTGCTAGACCCGGGCCTGACGCCTACGAGCAGTACTTC.

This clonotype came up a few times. In DNA form, the CDR3 reads TGCAGTGCTAGAGACAGAGTCTATGGCTACACCTTC. This codes for CSARDRVYGYTF. This chain connects TRBV20-1 to TRBJ1-2; no clear D. Trimming removed 0 bases from V and 4 bases from J, with 6 bases in between. CDR1 is DFQATT, CDR2 SNEGSKA, per germline (reference sequence). The CDR3 has 12 amino acids.

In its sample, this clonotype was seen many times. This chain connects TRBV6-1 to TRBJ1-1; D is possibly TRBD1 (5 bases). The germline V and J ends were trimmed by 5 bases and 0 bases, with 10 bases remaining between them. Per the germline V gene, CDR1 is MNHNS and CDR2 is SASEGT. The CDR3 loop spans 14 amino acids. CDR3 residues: CASSNRLMNTEAFF. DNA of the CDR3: TGTGCCAGCAGTAACAGGTTGATGAACACTGAAGCTTTCTTT.

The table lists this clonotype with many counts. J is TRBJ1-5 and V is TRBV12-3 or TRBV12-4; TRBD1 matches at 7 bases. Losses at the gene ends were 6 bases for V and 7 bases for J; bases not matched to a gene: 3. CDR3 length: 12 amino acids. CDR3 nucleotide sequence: TGTGCCAGCAGCCAGGGGGACCAGCCCCAGCATTTT. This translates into CASSQGDQPQHF.

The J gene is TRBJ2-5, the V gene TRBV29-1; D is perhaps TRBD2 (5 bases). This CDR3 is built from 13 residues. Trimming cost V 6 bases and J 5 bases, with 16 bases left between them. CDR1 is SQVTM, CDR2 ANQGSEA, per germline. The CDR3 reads CSVDPRGGETQYF. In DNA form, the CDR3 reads TGCAGCGTCGATCCTCGGGGTGGGGAGACCCAGTACTTC. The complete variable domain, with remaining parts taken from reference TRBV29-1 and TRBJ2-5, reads SAVISQKPSRDICQRGTSLTIQCQVDSQVTMMFWYRQQPGQSLTLIATANQGSEATYESGFVIDKFPISRPNLTFSTLTVSNMSPEDSSIYLCSVDPRGGETQYFGPGTRLLVL.

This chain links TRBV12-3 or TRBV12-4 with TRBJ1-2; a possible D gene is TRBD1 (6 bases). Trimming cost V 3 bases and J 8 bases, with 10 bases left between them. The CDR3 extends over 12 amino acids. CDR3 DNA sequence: TGTGCCAGCAGTTTTGGGAGGGGGGGCTACACCTTC. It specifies CASSFGRGGYTF.

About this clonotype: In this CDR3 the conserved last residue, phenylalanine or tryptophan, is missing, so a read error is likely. This CDR3 is CATSREGTGIYEQYL. Here the CDR3 DNA reads TGTGCCACCAGCAGAGAAGGTACAGGGATCTACGAGCAGTACCTC. The chain employs TRBV15 and TRBJ2-7; TRBD1 is a possible D gene (6 bases). CDR3 length: 15 amino acids. The germline V gene has CDR1 LNHNV and CDR2 YYDKDF (reference sequence). V shed 0 bases and J shed 3 bases, with 12 bases lying between them.

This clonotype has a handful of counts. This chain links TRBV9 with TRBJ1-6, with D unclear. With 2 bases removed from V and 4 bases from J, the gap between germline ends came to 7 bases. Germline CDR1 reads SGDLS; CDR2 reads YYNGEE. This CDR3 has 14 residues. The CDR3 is CASSVDGYNSPLHF. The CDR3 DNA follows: TGTGCCAGCAGCGTGGACGGGTATAATTCACCCCTCCACTTT.

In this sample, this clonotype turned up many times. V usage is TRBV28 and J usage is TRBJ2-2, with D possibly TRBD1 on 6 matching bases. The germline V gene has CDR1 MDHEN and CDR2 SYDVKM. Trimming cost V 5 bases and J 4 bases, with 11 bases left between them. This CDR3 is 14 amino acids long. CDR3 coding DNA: TGTGCCAGCAGTCCGGGACACCTCACCGGGGAGCTGTTTTTT. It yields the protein CASSPGHLTGELFF.

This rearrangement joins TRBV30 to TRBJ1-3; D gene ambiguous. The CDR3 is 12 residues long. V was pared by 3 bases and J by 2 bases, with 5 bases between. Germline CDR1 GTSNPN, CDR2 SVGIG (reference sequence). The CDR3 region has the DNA TGTGCCTGGAGGGGGACTGGAAACACCATATATTTT. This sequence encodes CAWRGTGNTIYF.

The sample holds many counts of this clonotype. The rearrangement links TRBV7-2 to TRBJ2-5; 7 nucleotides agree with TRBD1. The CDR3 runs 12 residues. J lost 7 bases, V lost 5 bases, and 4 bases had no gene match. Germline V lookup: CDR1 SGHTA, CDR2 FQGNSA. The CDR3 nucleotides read TGTGCCAGCAGCCATCCAGGGGGGACCCAGTACTTC. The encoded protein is CASSHPGGTQYF.

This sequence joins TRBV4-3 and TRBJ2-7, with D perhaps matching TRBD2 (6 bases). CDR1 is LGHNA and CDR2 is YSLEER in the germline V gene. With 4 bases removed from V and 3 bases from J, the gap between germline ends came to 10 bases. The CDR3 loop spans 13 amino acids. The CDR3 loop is CASSRAGGYEQYF. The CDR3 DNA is TGCGCCAGCAGCCGGGCCGGGGGCTACGAGCAGTACTTC.

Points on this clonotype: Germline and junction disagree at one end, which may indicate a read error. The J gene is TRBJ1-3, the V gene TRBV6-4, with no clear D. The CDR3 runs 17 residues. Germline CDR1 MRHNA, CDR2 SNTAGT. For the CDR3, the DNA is TGTGCCAGCAGTTACTCGACTCCGGGTTCCTCTGGAAACACCATATATTTT. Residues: CASSYSTPGSSGNTIYF.

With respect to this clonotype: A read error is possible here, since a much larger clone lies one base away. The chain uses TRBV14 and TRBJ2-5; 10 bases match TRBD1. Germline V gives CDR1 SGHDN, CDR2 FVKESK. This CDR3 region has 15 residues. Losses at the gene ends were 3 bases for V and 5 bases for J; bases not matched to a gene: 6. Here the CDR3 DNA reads TGTGCCAGCAGCCAGCGGACAGGGGGAGGGGAGACCCAGTACTTC. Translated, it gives CASSQRTGGGETQYF.

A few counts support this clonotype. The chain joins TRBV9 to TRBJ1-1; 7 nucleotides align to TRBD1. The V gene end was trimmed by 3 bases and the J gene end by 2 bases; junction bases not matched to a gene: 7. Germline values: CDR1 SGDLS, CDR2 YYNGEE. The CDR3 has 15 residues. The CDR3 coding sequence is TGTGCCAGCAGCGATTTCAGGGGGAATAACACTGAAGCTTTCTTT. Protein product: CASSDFRGNNTEAFF.

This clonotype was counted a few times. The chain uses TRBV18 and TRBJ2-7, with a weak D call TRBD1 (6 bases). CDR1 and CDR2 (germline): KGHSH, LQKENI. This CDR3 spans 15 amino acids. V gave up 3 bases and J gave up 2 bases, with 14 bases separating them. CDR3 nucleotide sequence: TGTGCCAGCTCACCGAACAGGGCACGACCCTACGAGCAGTACTTC. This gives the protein CASSPNRARPYEQYF.

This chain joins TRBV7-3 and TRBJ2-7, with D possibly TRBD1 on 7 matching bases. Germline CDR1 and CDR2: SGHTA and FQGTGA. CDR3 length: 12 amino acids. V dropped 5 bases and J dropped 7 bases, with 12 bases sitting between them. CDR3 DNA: TGTGCCAGCAGCCGTCCAGGGGGGGAGCAGTACTTC. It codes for CASSRPGGEQYF.

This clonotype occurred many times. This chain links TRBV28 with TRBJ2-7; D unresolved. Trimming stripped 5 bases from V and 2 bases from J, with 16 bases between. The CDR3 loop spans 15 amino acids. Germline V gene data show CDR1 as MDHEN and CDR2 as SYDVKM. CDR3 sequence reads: CASSEYKLRAYEQYF. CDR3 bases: TGTGCCAGCAGTGAATATAAACTCCGAGCCTACGAGCAGTACTTC.

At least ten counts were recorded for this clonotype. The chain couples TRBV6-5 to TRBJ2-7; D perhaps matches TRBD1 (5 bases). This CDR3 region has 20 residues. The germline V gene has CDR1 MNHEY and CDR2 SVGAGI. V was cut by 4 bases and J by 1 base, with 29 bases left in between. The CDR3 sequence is CASSSQVFVVTRRGSYEQYF. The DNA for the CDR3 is TGTGCCAGCAGTTCGCAGGTGTTTGTAGTCACGAGAAGGGGATCCTACGAGCAGTACTTC.

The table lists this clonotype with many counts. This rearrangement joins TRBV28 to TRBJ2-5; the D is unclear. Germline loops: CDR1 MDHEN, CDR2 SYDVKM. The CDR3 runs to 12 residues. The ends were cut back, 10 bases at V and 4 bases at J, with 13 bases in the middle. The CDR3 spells CAIGPSGETQYF. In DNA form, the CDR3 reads TGTGCCATCGGACCATCTGGAGAGACCCAGTACTTC.

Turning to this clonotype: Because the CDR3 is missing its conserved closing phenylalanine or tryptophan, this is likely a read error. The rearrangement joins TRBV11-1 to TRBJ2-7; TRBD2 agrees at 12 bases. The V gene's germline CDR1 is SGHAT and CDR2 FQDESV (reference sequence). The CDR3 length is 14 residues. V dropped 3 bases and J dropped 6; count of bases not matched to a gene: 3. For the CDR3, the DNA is TGTGCCAGCAGCTTGGGACTAGCGGGTACCGAGCAGTACCTC. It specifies CASSLGLAGTEQYL.

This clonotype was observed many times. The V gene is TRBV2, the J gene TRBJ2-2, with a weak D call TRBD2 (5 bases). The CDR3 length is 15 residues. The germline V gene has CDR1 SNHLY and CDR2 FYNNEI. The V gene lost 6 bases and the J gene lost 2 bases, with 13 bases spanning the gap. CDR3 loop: CASSSEGVNTGELFF. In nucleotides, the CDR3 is TGTGCCAGCAGCTCCGAGGGAGTAAACACCGGGGAGCTGTTTTTT.

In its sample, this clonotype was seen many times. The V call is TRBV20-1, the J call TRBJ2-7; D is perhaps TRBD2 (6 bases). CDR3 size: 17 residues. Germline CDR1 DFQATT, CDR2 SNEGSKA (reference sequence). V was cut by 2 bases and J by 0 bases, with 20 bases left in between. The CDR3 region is CSARREGQRANSYEQYF. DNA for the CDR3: TGCAGTGCTAGACGCGAGGGGCAGCGGGCAAACTCCTACGAGCAGTACTTC.

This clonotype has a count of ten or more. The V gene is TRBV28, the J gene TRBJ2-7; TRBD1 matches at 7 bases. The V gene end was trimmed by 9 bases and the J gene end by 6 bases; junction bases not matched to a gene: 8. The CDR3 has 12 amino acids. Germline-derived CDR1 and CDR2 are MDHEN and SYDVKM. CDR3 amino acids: CASFGQEGEQYF. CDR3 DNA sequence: TGTGCCAGTTTCGGACAGGAAGGCGAGCAGTACTTC. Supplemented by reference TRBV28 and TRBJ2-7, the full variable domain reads DVKVTQSSRYLVKRTGEKVFLECVQDMDHENMFWYRQDPGLGLRLIYFSYDVKMKEKGDIPEGYSVSREKKERFSLILESASTNQTSMYLCASFGQEGEQYFGPGTRLTVT.

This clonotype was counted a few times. The CDR3 sequence: CASKGDVNQPQHF. The CDR3 bases are TGTGCCAGCAAAGGGGACGTGAATCAGCCCCAGCATTTT. The chain links TRBV2 to TRBJ1-5; maybe TRBD1 (5 bases). The CDR3 sequence is 13 residues long. Germline loops: CDR1 SNHLY, CDR2 FYNNEI. The ends were cut back, 7 bases at V and 4 bases at J, with 11 bases in the middle.

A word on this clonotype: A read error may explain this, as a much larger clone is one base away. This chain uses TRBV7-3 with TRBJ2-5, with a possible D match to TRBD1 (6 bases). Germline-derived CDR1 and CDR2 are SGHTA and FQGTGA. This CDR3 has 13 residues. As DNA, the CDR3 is TGTGCCAGCAGCACGGGACACCCAGGGACCCGGTACTTC. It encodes CASSTGHPGTRYF.

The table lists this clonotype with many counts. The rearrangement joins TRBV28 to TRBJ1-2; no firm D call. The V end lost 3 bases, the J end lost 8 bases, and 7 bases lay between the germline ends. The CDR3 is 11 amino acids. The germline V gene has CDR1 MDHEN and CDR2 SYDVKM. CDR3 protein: CASSFEGGYTF. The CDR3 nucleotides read TGTGCCAGCAGTTTTGAGGGAGGCTACACCTTC.

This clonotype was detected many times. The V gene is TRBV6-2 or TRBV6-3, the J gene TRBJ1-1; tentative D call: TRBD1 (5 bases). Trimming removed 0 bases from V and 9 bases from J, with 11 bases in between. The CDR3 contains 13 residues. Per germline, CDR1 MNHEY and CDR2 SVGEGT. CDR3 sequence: CASSYSGETQAFF. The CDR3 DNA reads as TGTGCCAGCAGTTACTCGGGGGAGACTCAAGCTTTCTTT.